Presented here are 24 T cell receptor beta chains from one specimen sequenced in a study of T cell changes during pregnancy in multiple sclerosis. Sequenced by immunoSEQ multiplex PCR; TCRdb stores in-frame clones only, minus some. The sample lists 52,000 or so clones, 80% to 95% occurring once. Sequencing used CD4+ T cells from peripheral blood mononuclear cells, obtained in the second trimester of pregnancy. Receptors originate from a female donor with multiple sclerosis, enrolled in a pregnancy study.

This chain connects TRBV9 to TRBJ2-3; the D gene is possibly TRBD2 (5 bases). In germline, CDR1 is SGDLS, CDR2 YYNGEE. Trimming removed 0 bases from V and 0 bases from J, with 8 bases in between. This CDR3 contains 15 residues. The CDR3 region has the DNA TGTGCCAGCAGCGTAGCCAGCGGCAGCACAGATACGCAGTATTTT. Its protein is CASSVASGSTDTQYF. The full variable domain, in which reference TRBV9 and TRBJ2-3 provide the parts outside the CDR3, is DSGVTQTPKHLITATGQRVTLRCSPRSGDLSVYWYQQSLDQGLQFLIQYYNGEERAKGNILERFSAQQFPDLHSELNLSSLELGDSALYFCASSVASGSTDTQYFGPGTRLTVL.

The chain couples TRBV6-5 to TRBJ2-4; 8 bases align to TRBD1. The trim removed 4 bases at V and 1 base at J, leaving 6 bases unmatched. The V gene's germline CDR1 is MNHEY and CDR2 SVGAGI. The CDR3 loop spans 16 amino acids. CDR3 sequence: CASSSWQGAAKNIQYF. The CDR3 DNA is TGTGCCAGCAGTTCCTGGCAGGGGGCGGCCAAAAACATTCAGTACTTC.

The CDR3: CASSNRDAGELFF. The DNA of the CDR3 is TGTGCCAGCAGCAACAGGGACGCCGGGGAGCTGTTTTTT. This sequence joins TRBV7-2 and TRBJ2-2, with D tentatively TRBD1 (6 bases). Germline V gene lookup returns CDR1 SGHTA and CDR2 FQGNSA. The CDR3 loop spans 13 amino acids. Trimming pared 5 bases from V and 6 bases from J, leaving 10 bases between.

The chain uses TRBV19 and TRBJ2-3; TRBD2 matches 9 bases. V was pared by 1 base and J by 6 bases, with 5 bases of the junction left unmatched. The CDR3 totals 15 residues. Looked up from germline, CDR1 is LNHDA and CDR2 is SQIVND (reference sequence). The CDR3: CASSIAAGGKDTQYF. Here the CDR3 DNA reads TGTGCCAGTAGTATAGCCGCGGGGGGGAAGGATACGCAGTATTTT.

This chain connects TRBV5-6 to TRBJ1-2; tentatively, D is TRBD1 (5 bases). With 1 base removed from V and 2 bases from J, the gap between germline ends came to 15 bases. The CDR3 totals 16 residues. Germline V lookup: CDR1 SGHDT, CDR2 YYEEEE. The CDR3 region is CASSLRGVRWNYGYTF. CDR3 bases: TGTGCCAGCAGCTTGAGGGGCGTGAGGTGGAACTATGGCTACACCTTC.

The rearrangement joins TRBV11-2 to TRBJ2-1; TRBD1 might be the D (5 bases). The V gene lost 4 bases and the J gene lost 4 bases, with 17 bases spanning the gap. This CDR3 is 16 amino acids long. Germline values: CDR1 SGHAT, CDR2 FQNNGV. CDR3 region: CASSWNQGTGYNEQFF. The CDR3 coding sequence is TGTGCCAGCAGCTGGAACCAGGGTACGGGTTACAATGAGCAGTTCTTC. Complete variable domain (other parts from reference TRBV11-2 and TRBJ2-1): EAGVAQSPRYKIIEKRQSVAFWCNPISGHATLYWYQQILGQGPKLLIQFQNNGVVDDSQLPKDRFSAERLKGVDSTLKIQPAKLEDSAVYLCASSWNQGTGYNEQFFGPGTRLTVL.

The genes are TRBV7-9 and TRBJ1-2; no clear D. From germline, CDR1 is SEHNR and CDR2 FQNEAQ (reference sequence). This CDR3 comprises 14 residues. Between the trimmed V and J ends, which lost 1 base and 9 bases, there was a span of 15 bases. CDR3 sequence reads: CASSLDQLYGSYTF. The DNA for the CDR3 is TGTGCCAGCAGCTTAGACCAGTTATATGGTAGCTACACCTTC.

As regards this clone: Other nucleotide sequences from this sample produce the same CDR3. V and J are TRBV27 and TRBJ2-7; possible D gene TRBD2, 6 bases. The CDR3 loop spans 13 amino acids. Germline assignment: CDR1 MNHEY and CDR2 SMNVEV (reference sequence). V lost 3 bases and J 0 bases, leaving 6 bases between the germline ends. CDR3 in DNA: TGTGCCAGCAGTTTGGGGGGCTCCTACGAGCAGTACTTC. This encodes CASSLGGSYEQYF.

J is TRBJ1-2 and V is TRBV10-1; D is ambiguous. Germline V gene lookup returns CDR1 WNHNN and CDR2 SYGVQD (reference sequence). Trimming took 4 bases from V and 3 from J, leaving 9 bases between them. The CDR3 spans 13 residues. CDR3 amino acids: CASSGWEDYGYTF. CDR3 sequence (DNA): TGCGCCAGCAGTGGATGGGAGGACTATGGCTACACCTTC.

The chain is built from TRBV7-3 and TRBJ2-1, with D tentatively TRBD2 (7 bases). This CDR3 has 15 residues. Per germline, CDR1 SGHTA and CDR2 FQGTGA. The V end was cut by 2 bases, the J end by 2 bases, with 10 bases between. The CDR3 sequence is CASSLWGGPYNEQFF. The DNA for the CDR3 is TGTGCCAGCAGCTTATGGGGGGGCCCCTACAATGAGCAGTTCTTC.

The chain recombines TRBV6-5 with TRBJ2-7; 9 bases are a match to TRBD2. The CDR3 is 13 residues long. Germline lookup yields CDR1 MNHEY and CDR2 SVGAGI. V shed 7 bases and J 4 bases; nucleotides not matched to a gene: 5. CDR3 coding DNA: TGTGCCAGCACCGCTAGCGGGGAGTACGAGCAGTACTTC. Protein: CASTASGEYEQYF.

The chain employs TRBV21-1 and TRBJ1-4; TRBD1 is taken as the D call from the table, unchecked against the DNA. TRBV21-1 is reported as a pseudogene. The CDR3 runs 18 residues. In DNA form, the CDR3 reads TGTGCCAGCAGCAAAGGGGGGACAGGAGGCATTACTAATGAAAAACTGTTTTTT. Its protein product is CASSKGGTGGITNEKLFF.

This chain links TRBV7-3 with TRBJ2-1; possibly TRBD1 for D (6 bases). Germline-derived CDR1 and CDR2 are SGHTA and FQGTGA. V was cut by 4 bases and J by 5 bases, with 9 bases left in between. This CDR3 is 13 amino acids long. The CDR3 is CASSWGHNNEQFF. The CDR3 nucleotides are TGTGCCAGCAGCTGGGGACACAACAATGAGCAGTTCTTC.

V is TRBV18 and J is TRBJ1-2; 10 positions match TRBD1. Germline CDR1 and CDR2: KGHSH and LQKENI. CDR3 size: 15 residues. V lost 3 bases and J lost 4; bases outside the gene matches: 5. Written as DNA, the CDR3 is TGTGCCAGCTCACCCGACAGGGGGCGAGGCTATGGCTACACCTTC. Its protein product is CASSPDRGRGYGYTF.

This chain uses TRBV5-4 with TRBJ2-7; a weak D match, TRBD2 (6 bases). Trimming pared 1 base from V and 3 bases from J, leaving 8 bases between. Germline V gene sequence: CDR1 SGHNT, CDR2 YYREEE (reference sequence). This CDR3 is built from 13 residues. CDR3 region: CASSLTGSYEQYF. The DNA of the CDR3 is TGTGCCAGCAGCTTGACCGGGAGCTACGAGCAGTACTTC.

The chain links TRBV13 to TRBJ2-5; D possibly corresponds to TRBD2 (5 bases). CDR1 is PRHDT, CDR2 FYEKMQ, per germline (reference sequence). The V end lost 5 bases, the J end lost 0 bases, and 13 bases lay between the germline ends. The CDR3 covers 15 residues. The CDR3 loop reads CASSPRGQYQETQYF. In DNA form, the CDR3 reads TGTGCCAGCAGCCCCCGCGGGCAGTACCAAGAGACCCAGTACTTC. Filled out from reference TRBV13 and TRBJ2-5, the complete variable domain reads AAGVIQSPRHLIKEKRETATLKCYPIPRHDTVYWYQQGPGQDPQFLISFYEKMQSDKGSIPDRFSAQQFSDYHSELNMSSLELGDSALYFCASSPRGQYQETQYFGPGTRLLVL.

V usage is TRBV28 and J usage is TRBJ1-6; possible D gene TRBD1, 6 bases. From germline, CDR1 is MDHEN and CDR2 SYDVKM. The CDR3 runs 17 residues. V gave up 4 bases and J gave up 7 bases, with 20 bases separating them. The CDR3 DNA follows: TGTGCCAGCAGTTCCTACGGGGGGGGCGGTCCCAATTCACCCCTCCACTTT. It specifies CASSSYGGGGPNSPLHF.

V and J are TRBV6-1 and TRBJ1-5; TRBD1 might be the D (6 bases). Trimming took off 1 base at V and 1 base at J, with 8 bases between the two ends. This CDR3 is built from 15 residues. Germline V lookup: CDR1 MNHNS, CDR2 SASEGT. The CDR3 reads CASSEGQGSNQPQHF. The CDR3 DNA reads TGTGCCAGCAGTGAAGGGCAGGGGAGCAATCAGCCCCAGCATTTT.

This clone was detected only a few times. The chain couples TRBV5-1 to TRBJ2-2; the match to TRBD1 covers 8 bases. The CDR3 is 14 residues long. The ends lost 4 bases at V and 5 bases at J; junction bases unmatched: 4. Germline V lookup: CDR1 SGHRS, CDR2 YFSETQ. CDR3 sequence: CASSVTGETGELFF. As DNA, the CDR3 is TGCGCCAGCAGCGTGACAGGGGAGACCGGGGAGCTGTTTTTT.

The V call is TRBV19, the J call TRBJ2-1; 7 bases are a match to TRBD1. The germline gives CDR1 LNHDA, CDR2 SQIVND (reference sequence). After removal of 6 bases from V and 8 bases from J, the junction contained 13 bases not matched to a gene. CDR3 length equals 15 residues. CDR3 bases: TGTGCCAGTAGGACCAGGGGGAGAAATAGCGATGAGCAGTTCTTC. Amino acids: CASRTRGRNSDEQFF.

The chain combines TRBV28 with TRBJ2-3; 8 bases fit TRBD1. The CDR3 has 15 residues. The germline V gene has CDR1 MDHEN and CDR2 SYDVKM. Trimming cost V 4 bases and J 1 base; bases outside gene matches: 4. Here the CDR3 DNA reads TGTGCCAGCAGTTCCCCAGGGGGCGGCACAGATACGCAGTATTTT. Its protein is CASSSPGGGTDTQYF. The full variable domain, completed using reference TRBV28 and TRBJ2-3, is DVKVTQSSRYLVKRTGEKVFLECVQDMDHENMFWYRQDPGLGLRLIYFSYDVKMKEKGDIPEGYSVSREKKERFSLILESASTNQTSMYLCASSSPGGGTDTQYFGPGTRLTVL.

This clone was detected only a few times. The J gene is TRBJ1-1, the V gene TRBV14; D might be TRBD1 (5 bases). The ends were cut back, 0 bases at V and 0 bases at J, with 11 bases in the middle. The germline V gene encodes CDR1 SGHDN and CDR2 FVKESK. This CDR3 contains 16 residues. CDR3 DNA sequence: TGTGCCAGCAGCCAAGATCAGGGCGAGGTGAACACTGAAGCTTTCTTT. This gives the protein CASSQDQGEVNTEAFF.

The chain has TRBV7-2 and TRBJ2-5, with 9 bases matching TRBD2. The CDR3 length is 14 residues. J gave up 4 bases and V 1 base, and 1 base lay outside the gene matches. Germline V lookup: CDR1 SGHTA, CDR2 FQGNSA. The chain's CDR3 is CASSLVAGAETQYF. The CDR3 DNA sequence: TGTGCCAGCAGCTTAGTAGCGGGGGCAGAGACCCAGTACTTC. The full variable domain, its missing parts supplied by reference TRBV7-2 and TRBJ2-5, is GAGVSQSPSNKVTEKGKDVELRCDPISGHTALYWYRQSLGQGLEFLIYFQGNSAPDKSGLPSDRFSAERTGGSVSTLTIQRTQQEDSAVYLCASSLVAGAETQYFGPGTRLLVL.

The CDR3 DNA reads TGTGCCAGCAGTATGGACACTAACACTGAAGCTTTCTTT. Translating gives CASSMDTNTEAFF. V and J are TRBV2 and TRBJ1-1, with D tentatively TRBD1 (5 bases). The ends were cut back, 5 bases at V and 2 bases at J, with 9 bases in the middle. CDR1 is SNHLY and CDR2 is FYNNEI in the germline V gene. The CDR3 covers 13 residues.